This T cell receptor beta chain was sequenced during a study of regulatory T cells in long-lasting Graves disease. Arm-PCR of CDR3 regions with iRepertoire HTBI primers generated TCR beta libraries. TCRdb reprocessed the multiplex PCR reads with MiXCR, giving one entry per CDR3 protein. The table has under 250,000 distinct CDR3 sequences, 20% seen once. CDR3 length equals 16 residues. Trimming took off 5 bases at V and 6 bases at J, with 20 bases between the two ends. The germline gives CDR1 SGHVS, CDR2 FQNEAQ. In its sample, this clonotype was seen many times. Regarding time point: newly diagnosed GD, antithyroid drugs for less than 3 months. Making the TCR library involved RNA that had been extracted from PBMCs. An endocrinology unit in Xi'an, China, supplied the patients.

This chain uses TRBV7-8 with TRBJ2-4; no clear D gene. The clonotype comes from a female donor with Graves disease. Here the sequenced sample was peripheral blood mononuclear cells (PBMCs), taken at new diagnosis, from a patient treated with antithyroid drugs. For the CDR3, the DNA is TGTGCCAGCAGCCCCGATCGGTGGTCTGGCGCAAACATTCAGTACTTC. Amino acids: CASSPDRWSGANIQYF. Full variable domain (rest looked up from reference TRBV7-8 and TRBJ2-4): GAGVSQSPRYKVAKRGQDVALRCDPISGHVSLFWYQQALGQGPEFLTYFQNEAQLDKSGLPSDRFFAERPEGSVSTLKIQRTQQEDSAVYLCASSPDRWSGANIQYFGAGTRLSVL.